The sequence of this T cell receptor (beta chain) was determined in a study of OX40 agonist ivuxolimab in advanced cancers. Findings of the study overall: Antigens targeted by the expanded peripheral T cells were not determined.

Assay: immunoSEQ multiplex PCR; the TCRdb copy retains only in-frame clones and omits some. Of more than 70,000 clones listed, about 92% are singletons. V lost 6 bases, J lost 8 bases, and 16 bases stayed unmatched. The CDR3 contains 16 residues. Germline lookup yields CDR1 MGHRA and CDR2 YSYEKL. With respect to this clone: No antigen is known for it.

The receptor was derived from an adult with an advanced solid tumor such as melanoma, head and neck, liver or kidney cancer. This specimen consisted of CD4+ or CD8+ T cells sorted from blood, obtained in a trial of the OX40 agonist ivuxolimab. The rearrangement joins TRBV4-1 to TRBJ1-3, with 7 bases fitting TRBD1. The CDR3 region is CASSHGWDSSVYTIYF. CDR3 bases: TGCGCCAGCAGTCATGGGTGGGACAGTTCTGTGTACACCATATATTTT.